This T cell receptor beta chain was retrieved from a study of cytomegalovirus exposure and HLA in healthy donors. Study-level background: Early released data had about 85 million unique TCRs, all coming from HLA-typed donors. Notes on the study in general: The study reported that TCR beta sequences accurately predicted HLA-A and HLA-B alleles in most subjects. A previous analysis found most TCR beta V segments productive roughly 90% or roughly 30% of the time. A likely sequencing artifact accounted for one observed cluster of highly shared sequence variants.

In regard to this clone: Its antigen is currently unknown.

PCR amplification relied on 60 Vbeta primers (plus 13 Jbeta primers). Sequencing used immunoSEQ multiplex PCR; TCRdb keeps in-frame clones, though not all of them. The sample holds some 130,000 clones, approximately 70% seen once. Deletions cut 5 bases from V and 1 base from J, with 12 bases between. The CDR3 covers 14 residues. From germline, CDR1 is SGHVS and CDR2 FQNEAQ. Material: PBMCs. This TCR came from a human donor in good health. The chain joins TRBV7-8 to TRBJ2-7; D might be TRBD2 (5 bases). The CDR3 nucleotides are TGTGCCAGCAGCCCAGCTCGGGAATCCTACGAGCAGTACTTC. This gives the protein CASSPARESYEQYF.